This T cell receptor beta chain appears in the sequencing data of a study of blood T cell repertoires in COVID-19. Study in general: Acute and convalescent COVID-19 specimens originated in the United States, Italy and Spain.

Authors' analysis steps: Cell counts per sample came from amplifying reference gene primers. TCRdb's copy holds only in-frame clones and misses some; the assay was immunoSEQ multiplex PCR. V and J calls and clone size are as listed in that table; D and trimming were resolved from the DNA. The sample contains 65,000 to 80,000 clones, approximately 89% of which appear only once. V dropped 3 bases and J dropped 0 bases, with 12 bases sitting between them. CDR1 SGHAT and CDR2 FQNNGV come from the germline V gene. This CDR3 region has 16 residues. This receptor was identified in a man between 45 and 60 years old with active COVID-19. Sequenced input: peripheral blood. The chain couples TRBV11-2 to TRBJ2-1; D possibly corresponds to TRBD2 (6 bases). Written as DNA, the CDR3 is TGTGCCAGCAGCTTCCGGGACGGGAGCTCCTACAATGAGCAGTTCTTC. Encoded protein: CASSFRDGSSYNEQFF.